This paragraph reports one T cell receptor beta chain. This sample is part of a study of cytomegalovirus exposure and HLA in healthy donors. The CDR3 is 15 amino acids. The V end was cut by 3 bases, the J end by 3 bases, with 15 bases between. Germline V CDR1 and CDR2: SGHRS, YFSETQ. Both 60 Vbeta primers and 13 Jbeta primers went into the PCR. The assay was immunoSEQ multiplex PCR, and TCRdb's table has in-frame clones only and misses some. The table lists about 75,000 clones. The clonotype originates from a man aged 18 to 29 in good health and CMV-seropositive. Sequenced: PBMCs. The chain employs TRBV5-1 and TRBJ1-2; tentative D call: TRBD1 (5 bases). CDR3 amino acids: CASSSIGQGDYGYTF. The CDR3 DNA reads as TGCGCCAGCAGCTCGATTGGTCAGGGTGACTATGGCTACACCTTC.